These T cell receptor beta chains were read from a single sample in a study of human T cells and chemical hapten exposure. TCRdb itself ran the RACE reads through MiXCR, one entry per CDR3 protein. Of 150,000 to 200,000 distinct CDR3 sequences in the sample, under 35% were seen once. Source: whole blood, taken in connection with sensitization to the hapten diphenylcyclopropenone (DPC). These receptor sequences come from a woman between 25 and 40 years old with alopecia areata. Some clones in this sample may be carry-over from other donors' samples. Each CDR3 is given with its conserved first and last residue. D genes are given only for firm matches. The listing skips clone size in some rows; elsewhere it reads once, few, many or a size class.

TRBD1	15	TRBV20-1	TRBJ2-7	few	CSARRPSGTGDEQYF	TGCAGTGCTAGGAGGCCGTCCGGGACAGGGGACGAGCAGTACTTC
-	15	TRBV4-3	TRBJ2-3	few	CASSQDGGGTDTQYF	TGCGCCAGCAGCCAAGATGGCGGGGGCACAGATACGCAGTATTTT
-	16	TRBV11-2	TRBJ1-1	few	CASSLGLGQPNTEAFF	TGTGCCAGCAGCTTAGGACTAGGACAACCCAACACTGAAGCTTTCTTT
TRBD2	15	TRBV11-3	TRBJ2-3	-	CASSLGSGGSDTQYF	TGTGCCAGCAGCTTAGGTTCGGGGGGTTCTGATACGCAGTATTTT
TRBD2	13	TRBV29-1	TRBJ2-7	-	CSVAGGGPYEQYF	TGCAGCGTTGCGGGGGGGGGCCCCTACGAGCAGTACTTC
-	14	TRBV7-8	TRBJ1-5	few	CASHRGASRQPQHF	TGTGCCAGCCACAGAGGGGCGTCGAGACAGCCCCAGCATTTT
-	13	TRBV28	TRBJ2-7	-	CASSLPATQVQYF	TGTGCCAGCAGTTTACCTGCCACCCAGGTTCAGTACTTC
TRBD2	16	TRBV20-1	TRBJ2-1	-	CSARALTSGRVKEQFF	TGCAGTGCTAGAGCCCTGACTAGCGGGAGGGTTAAAGAGCAGTTCTTC
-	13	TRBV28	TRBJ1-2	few	CASSQEANYGYTF	TGTGCCAGCAGTCAGGAAGCTAACTATGGCTACACCTTC
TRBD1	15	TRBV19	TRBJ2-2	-	CASSPAGRGTGELFF	TGTGCCAGTAGCCCGGCGGGCAGGGGGACCGGGGAGCTGTTTTTT
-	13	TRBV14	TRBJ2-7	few	CASSPLIEGRLYF	TGTGCCAGCAGCCCCCTTATCGAGGGGCGGCTGTACTTC
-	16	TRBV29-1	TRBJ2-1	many	CSVEGVREKAFSEQFF	TGCAGCGTCGAAGGAGTCAGGGAAAAGGCATTTAGTGAGCAGTTCTTC
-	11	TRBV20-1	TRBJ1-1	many	CSARDRTEAFF	TGCAGTGCTAGAGATCGGACTGAAGCTTTCTTT
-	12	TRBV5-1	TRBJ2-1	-	CASSLTGSEQFF	TGCGCCAGCAGCTTGACAGGGTCTGAGCAGTTCTTC
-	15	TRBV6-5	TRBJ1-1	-	CASSSNSRRGTEAFF	TGTGCCAGCAGTTCCAACAGTCGAAGGGGCACTGAAGCTTTCTTT
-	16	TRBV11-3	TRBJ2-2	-	CASSFGGIANTGELFF	TGTGCCAGCAGCTTTGGCGGGATTGCGAACACCGGGGAGCTGTTTTTT
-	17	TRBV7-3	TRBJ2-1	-	CASSLVPGTGAGNEQFF	TGTGCCAGCAGCTTAGTCCCGGGAACGGGAGCTGGGAATGAGCAGTTCTTC
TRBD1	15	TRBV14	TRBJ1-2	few	CASSHGQGAARGYTF	TGTGCCAGCAGCCACGGACAGGGCGCGGCCCGAGGCTACACCTTC
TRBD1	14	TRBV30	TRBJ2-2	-	CAHGQGPSTGELFF	TGTGCCCACGGACAGGGGCCATCCACCGGGGAGCTGTTTTTT
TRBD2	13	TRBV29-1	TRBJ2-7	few	CSVGNLAAYEQYF	TGCAGCGTCGGTAATCTAGCGGCCTACGAGCAGTACTTC
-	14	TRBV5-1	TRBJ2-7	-	CASSLEGRTGEQYF	TGCGCCAGCAGCTTGGAGGGACGGACGGGCGAGCAGTACTTC
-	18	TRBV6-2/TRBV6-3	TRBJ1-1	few	CASSYSIGDAIMNTEAFF	TGTGCCAGCAGTTACTCGATAGGAGACGCCATAATGAACACTGAAGCTTTCTTT
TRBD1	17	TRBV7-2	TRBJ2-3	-	CASSLRGQAFSTDTQYF	TGTGCCAGCAGCTTAAGGGGACAGGCTTTTAGCACAGATACGCAGTATTTT
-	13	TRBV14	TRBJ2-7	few	CASSQQGPYEQYF	TGTGCCAGCAGCCAACAGGGCCCTTACGAGCAGTACTTC
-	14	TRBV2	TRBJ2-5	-	CASRDRTAEETQYF	TGTGCCAGCAGGGACCGAACTGCGGAAGAGACCCAGTACTTC
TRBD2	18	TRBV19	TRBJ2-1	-	CASMGLAGGTPSYNEQFF	TGTGCCAGTATGGGACTAGCGGGAGGTACGCCCTCCTACAATGAGCAGTTCTTC
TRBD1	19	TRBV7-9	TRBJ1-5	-	CASSLVERTGQGCCEPQHF	TGTGCCAGCAGCTTAGTGGAAAGGACGGGACAGGGTTGCTGTGAGCCCCAGCATTTT
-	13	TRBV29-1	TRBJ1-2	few	CSVETSPNYGYTF	TGCAGCGTTGAAACCAGCCCCAACTATGGCTACACCTTC
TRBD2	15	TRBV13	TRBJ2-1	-	CASSPREGGRNEQFF	TGTGCCAGCAGCCCTCGAGAGGGAGGGCGCAATGAGCAGTTCTTC
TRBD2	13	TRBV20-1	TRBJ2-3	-	CSALRGGVDTQYF	TGCAGTGCTTTGCGGGGGGGAGTAGATACGCAGTATTTT
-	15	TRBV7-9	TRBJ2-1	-	CASSNYNRQHNEQFF	TGTGCCAGCAGCAATTATAATAGACAGCACAATGAGCAGTTCTTC
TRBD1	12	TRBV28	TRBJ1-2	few	CATEGADYGYTF	TGTGCCACCGAGGGGGCAGACTATGGCTACACCTTC
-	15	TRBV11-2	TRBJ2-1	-	CASSLERAGPGEQFF	TGTGCCAGCAGCTTAGAGAGGGCAGGACCAGGTGAGCAGTTCTTC
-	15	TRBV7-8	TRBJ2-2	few	CASSLGMIGSGELFF	TGTGCCAGCAGCTTAGGCATGATCGGTTCCGGGGAGCTGTTTTTT
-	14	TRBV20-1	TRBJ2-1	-	CSATLASSYNEQFF	TGCAGTGCTACCCTAGCGAGCTCCTACAATGAGCAGTTCTTC
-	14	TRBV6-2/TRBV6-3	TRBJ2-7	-	CASTLSGSPNEQYF	TGTGCCAGCACCCTGTCAGGAAGTCCCAACGAGCAGTACTTC
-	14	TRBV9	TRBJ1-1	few	CASSEERGATEAFF	TGTGCCAGCAGTGAAGAAAGAGGGGCGACTGAAGCTTTCTTT
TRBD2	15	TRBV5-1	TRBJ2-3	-	CASSALADNTDTQYF	TGCGCCAGCAGCGCACTAGCGGACAACACAGATACGCAGTATTTT
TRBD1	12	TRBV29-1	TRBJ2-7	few	CSVRDRVSEQYF	TGCAGCGTCCGGGACAGGGTGTCCGAGCAGTACTTC
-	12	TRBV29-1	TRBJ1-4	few	CSVGGIGEKLFF	TGCAGCGTTGGGGGTATTGGTGAAAAACTGTTTTTT
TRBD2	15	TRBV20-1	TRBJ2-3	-	CSAALAGGMGDTQYF	TGCAGTGCTGCTCTAGCGGGAGGGATGGGGGATACGCAGTATTTT
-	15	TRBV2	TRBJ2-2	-	CASSESASFTGELFF	TGTGCCAGCAGTGAATCGGCTAGTTTTACCGGGGAGCTGTTTTTT
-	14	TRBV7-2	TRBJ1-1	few	CASSFDRLSLEAFF	TGTGCCAGCAGCTTCGACAGGCTTTCTTTAGAGGCTTTCTTT
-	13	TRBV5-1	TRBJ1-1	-	CASSLGGTREAFF	TGCGCCAGCAGCTTGGGGGGGACTCGTGAGGCTTTCTTT
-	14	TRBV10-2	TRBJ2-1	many	CASSVGRTYNEQFF	TGCGCCAGCAGTGTTGGGAGGACTTACAATGAGCAGTTCTTC
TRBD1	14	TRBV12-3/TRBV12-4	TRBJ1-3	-	CASRGTATGNTIYF	TGTGCCAGCAGAGGGACAGCGACTGGAAACACCATATATTTT